This T cell receptor (beta chain) was sequenced during a study of blood T cell repertoires in COVID-19 (dated by TCRdb to about 2020). Regarding the research as a whole: Samples covering the acute and convalescent phases of COVID-19 were provided by collaborators in the United States, Italy and Spain. The prospective study material was composed of cDNA or gDNA derived from T cells, B-cell-depleted T cells, or PBMCs. Subjects who had been exposed to COVID-19, were actively infected with it, or had recovered from it provided the deeply sampled blood TCRbeta repertoires that made up the dataset. The repertoires were released in a freely available public database meant as a resource for research on the immune response to SARS-CoV-2. The samples were drawn from two sources: the first 160 participants of the ongoing ImmuneRACE study, and 1,200 or so subjects contributed by 6 global collaborators. The sample metadata nearly always contained a de-identified subject ID, COVID-19 status, age in years and sex. Where HLA class I and class II types were available, the types were taken from metadata supplied by the sample provider, not from assay-based typing. Beyond this particular receptor, the publication reports: The amount of clinical and demographic metadata varied by source and participant and was provided uncurated.

Participants in the prospective study were enrolled through a virtual design, were aged roughly 18 to 100 years, and lived in approximately 25 United States geographic areas. In the prospective study, cohorts were assigned on the basis of participant-reported clinical history obtained from a screening survey and a study questionnaire. ImmuneRACE Cohort 3 recovered participants were defined by two consecutive negative NP/OP PCR tests, healthcare professional clearance, or symptom resolution. In the prospective study, mobile phlebotomists collected whole blood, serum and a nasopharyngeal or oropharyngeal swab from each participant. Over a roughly 2-month period, participants in the prospective study had the option of providing additional blood draws and questionnaires. Prospective study blood samples were shipped either frozen or at room temperature before DNA extraction. Spanning cysteine to phenylalanine, the CDR3 consists of 13 amino acids. The sequence is cut down to CDR3 DNA, 39 bases in frame from base 1. At the junction V is shortened by 1 base and J by 5 bases, with 8 bases in between.

For this clone: The antigen it recognizes is unknown. Within one base of it there is no much larger clone, and no base qualities were kept.

The immunoSEQ Assay, a bias-controlled multiplex PCR, was used to amplify TCRbeta CDR3 regions from genomic DNA. Turning to the authors' computational methods: The number of nucleated cells in each sample was estimated by amplification of reference gene primers within the assay. To quantify the absolute abundance of each unique TCRbeta CDR3 rearrangement, sequence reads were collapsed and filtered. For each sample, productive Simpson clonality was calculated by taking the square root of Simpson's diversity index across productive rearrangements. TCRdb obtained this table from immuneACCESS and retained in-frame rearrangements with V and J assigned. These tables miss some clones; where compared with another copy, unresolved V genes account for less than half of the shortfall, and the remainder is unexplained. V and J calls and clone size follow that table, whereas D and trimming were derived from the DNA. In all, the sample holds around 280,000 clones, and around 90% of those were seen once. Around 1.7% of the sample goes to the ten largest clones.

The sequenced sample was PBMCs or T cells enriched from blood (not recorded which). The sequence was obtained from a middle-aged woman who had recovered from COVID-19. The rearrangement combines TRBV12-3 or TRBV12-4 with TRBJ1-2, with a weak D call of TRBD1 (5 bases match). The DNA sequence is as follows: TGTGCCAGCAGTTTAGGCAGGGTGTATGGCTACACCTTC. Translated, this gives CASSLGRVYGYTF.